Presented here are 12 T cell receptor beta chains from one specimen sequenced in a study of vaccination effects on CD4 cells after COVID-19 (dated by TCRdb to between 2022 and 2023). For these TCRs, the target antigens are not known. The library was prepared using the immunoSEQ multiplex PCR assay. TCRdb limited this immuneACCESS table to in-frame rearrangements with V and J called. A share of clones is missing; checked studies link under half to unresolved V genes, and the rest is unexplained. The sample records around 81,000 clones, roughly 73% of which are singletons. Together, the top ten hold more than 1% of the sample. In the ViraFEST assay, PBMC were stimulated with viral peptide pools, and TCR sequencing was then used to find antigen-specific CD4+ T cell clonotypes based on their expansion. After less than 13 days of culture, CD4+ T cells were isolated with the EasySep CD4+ T cell isolation kit. Each participant got two doses of an mRNA SARS-CoV-2 vaccine, either BNT162b2 or mRNA-1273.

This specimen consisted of CD4+ T cells from PBMCs cultured with HCoV-OC43 spike peptides, obtained after COVID-19 vaccination. The cell subset or site tag for this specimen amounts to: HCoV-OC43 spike overlapping peptide pool stimulation. Every receptor here comes from a human donor who received a COVID-19 vaccine.

This chain uses TRBV5-1 with TRBJ1-5; D perhaps matches TRBD1 (5 bases). Trimming took 4 bases from V and 6 from J, leaving 14 bases between them. The CDR3 extends over 14 amino acids. CDR1 is SGHRS, CDR2 YFSETQ, per germline. CDR3 in amino acids: CASSQGIGVQPQHF. The DNA of the CDR3 is TGCGCCAGCAGCCAGGGAATCGGGGTTCAGCCCCAGCATTTT.

The chain employs TRBV28 and TRBJ1-5; D is possibly TRBD1 (5 bases). Germline V gene lookup returns CDR1 MDHEN and CDR2 SYDVKM. The germline V and J ends were trimmed by 10 bases and 4 bases, with 23 bases remaining between them. The CDR3 contains 16 residues. CDR3 in amino acids: CATTPGGSNGNQPQHF. The CDR3, as DNA: TGTGCCACCACCCCCGGGGGGTCTAATGGTAATCAGCCCCAGCATTTT.

V usage is TRBV4-1 and J usage is TRBJ2-2, with D possibly being TRBD1 or TRBD2 (5 bases each). The CDR3 extends over 20 amino acids. Trimming took 0 bases from V and 6 from J, leaving 26 bases between them. Germline V CDR1 and CDR2: MGHRA, YSYEKL. For the CDR3, the DNA is TGCGCCAGCAGCCAAGACCTAGGACTCCGGGGCAGTAGGAATTCCGGGGAGCTGTTTTTT. Amino acids: CASSQDLGLRGSRNSGELFF.

The chain recombines TRBV10-2 with TRBJ2-6; TRBD1 aligns across 8 bases. The trim removed 4 bases at V and 0 bases at J, leaving 2 bases unmatched. Germline CDR1 WSHSY, CDR2 SAAADI. The CDR3 extends over 16 amino acids. DNA of the CDR3: TGCGCCAGCAGTGGAACAGGGGGCTCTGGGGCCAACGTCCTGACTTTC. Residues: CASSGTGGSGANVLTF.

This sequence joins TRBV19 and TRBJ1-1, with D unclear. The CDR3 sequence is 14 residues long. The germline V gene encodes CDR1 LNHDA and CDR2 SQIVND (reference sequence). V lost 1 base and J 0 bases, leaving 6 bases between the germline ends. CDR3 in DNA: TGTGCCAGTAGTATAGGGTGGGTGAACACTGAAGCTTTCTTT. It translates to CASSIGWVNTEAFF.

The chain uses TRBV6-1 and TRBJ1-5, with a possible D match to TRBD1 (5 bases). The germline V gene has CDR1 MNHNS and CDR2 SASEGT. The CDR3 contains 15 residues. Trimming took off 1 base at V and 1 base at J, with 8 bases between the two ends. This CDR3 is CASSEGGASNQPQHF. As DNA, the CDR3 is TGTGCCAGCAGTGAAGGGGGCGCGAGCAATCAGCCCCAGCATTTT.

The rearrangement joins TRBV6-6 to TRBJ2-4, with TRBD1 matching 8 bases. The V segment lost 5 bases and the J segment 4 bases; nucleotides outside the gene matches: 7. The CDR3 extends over 15 amino acids. Germline CDR1 MNHNY, CDR2 SVGAGI (reference sequence). The CDR3 DNA is TGTGCCAGCAGTGAGAGCCGACAGGGGAAAAACATTCAGTACTTC. Protein sequence: CASSESRQGKNIQYF.

In its sample, this clone was seen once. The CDR3 region is CASSRAGEVREKLFF. The CDR3 DNA follows: TGTGCCAGCAGCCGGGCGGGGGAAGTACGTGAAAAACTGTTTTTT. The chain employs TRBV7-2 and TRBJ1-4; weak D call: TRBD1 (5 bases). V was clipped by 5 bases and J by 7 bases, with 17 bases between them. CDR3 length: 15 amino acids. The germline V gene has CDR1 SGHTA and CDR2 FQGNSA.

The chain is built from TRBV6-5 and TRBJ2-3; D may be TRBD2 (6 bases). The germline CDR1 and CDR2 sequences are MNHEY and SVGAGI. CDR3 length: 14 residues. V gave up 7 bases and J gave up 0 bases, with 11 bases separating them. CDR3 DNA: TGTGCCAGCATGCGGGAACACAGCACAGATACGCAGTATTTT. Amino acid sequence: CASMREHSTDTQYF.

This sequence joins TRBV10-2 and TRBJ2-5; the D gene is possibly TRBD1 (5 bases). Trimming stripped 5 bases from V and 3 bases from J, with 16 bases between. Germline V gives CDR1 WSHSY, CDR2 SAAADI. The CDR3 spans 15 residues. The CDR3 nucleotides read TGCGCCAGCAGTCCCCCGTCCATAGGGGAAGAGACCCAGTACTTC. The encoded protein is CASSPPSIGEETQYF.

This chain joins TRBV18 and TRBJ2-5; 7 bases are shared with TRBD1. Germline trimming cut 6 bases from V and 2 bases from J; bases unmatched to any gene: 6. The length of the CDR3 is 14 residues. The V gene's germline CDR1 is KGHSH and CDR2 LQKENI. The CDR3, as DNA: TGTGCCAGCTCTCCCCGGGGACAGCAAGAGACCCAGTACTTC. Protein: CASSPRGQQETQYF. Complete variable domain (other parts from reference TRBV18 and TRBJ2-5): NAGVMQNPRHLVRRRGQEARLRCSPMKGHSHVYWYRQLPEEGLKFMVYLQKENIIDESGMPKERFSAEFPKEGPSILRIQQVVRGDSAAYFCASSPRGQQETQYFGPGTRLLVL.

This chain connects TRBV6-4 to TRBJ2-1, with 10 bases that match TRBD2. Germline assignment: CDR1 MRHNA and CDR2 SNTAGT. The length of the CDR3 is 15 residues. With 6 bases clipped from V and 9 bases from J, the junction kept 11 bases outside the gene matches. The CDR3 here is CASSALAGANTEQFF. The CDR3 nucleotides read TGTGCCAGCAGCGCTCTAGCGGGGGCTAATACTGAGCAGTTCTTC.